This T cell receptor beta chain comes out of a study of shared clonotypes between healthy human individuals. The CDR3 runs 13 residues. Germline-derived CDR1 and CDR2 are ENHRY and SYGVKD. The V and J ends lost 3 bases and 3 bases respectively, with 9 bases between them. Details on this clone: Its antigen is currently unknown.

CD4+ cells yielded CD45RA+ naive and CD45RA-negative memory subsets. TCRdb keeps only in-frame clones here, not all; method: immunoSEQ multiplex PCR. Of over a million clones in the sample, around 74% were seen once. Findings of the study overall: Unshared clonotypes carried lower generation probabilities than those common to all four donors.

Sequenced input: memory CD4+ T cells sorted from blood. Specified subset: CD45RA-negative fraction. V usage is TRBV10-3 and J usage is TRBJ2-7, with D hard to call. The clonotype originates from a man aged 18 to 30 in good health. The CDR3 DNA reads as TGTGCCATCAGTGAAACACAGAACTACGAGCAGTACTTC. This codes for CAISETQNYEQYF.